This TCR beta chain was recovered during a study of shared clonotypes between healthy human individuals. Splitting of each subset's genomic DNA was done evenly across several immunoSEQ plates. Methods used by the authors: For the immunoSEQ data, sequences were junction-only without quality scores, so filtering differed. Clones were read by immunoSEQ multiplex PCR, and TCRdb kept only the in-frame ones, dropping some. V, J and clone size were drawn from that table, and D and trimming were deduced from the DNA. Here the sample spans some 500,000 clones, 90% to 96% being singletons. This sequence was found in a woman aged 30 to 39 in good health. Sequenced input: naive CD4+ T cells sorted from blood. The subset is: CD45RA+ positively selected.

The CDR3 here is CASSDEALGSYEQYF. The CDR3 nucleotides are TGCGCCAGCAGTGACGAGGCCTTGGGCTCCTACGAGCAGTACTTC. The chain joins TRBV10-2 to TRBJ2-7, with D unresolved. The CDR3 has 15 residues. The V end lost 3 bases, the J end lost 0 bases, and 12 bases lay between the germline ends. Germline CDR1 and CDR2: WSHSY and SAAADI.